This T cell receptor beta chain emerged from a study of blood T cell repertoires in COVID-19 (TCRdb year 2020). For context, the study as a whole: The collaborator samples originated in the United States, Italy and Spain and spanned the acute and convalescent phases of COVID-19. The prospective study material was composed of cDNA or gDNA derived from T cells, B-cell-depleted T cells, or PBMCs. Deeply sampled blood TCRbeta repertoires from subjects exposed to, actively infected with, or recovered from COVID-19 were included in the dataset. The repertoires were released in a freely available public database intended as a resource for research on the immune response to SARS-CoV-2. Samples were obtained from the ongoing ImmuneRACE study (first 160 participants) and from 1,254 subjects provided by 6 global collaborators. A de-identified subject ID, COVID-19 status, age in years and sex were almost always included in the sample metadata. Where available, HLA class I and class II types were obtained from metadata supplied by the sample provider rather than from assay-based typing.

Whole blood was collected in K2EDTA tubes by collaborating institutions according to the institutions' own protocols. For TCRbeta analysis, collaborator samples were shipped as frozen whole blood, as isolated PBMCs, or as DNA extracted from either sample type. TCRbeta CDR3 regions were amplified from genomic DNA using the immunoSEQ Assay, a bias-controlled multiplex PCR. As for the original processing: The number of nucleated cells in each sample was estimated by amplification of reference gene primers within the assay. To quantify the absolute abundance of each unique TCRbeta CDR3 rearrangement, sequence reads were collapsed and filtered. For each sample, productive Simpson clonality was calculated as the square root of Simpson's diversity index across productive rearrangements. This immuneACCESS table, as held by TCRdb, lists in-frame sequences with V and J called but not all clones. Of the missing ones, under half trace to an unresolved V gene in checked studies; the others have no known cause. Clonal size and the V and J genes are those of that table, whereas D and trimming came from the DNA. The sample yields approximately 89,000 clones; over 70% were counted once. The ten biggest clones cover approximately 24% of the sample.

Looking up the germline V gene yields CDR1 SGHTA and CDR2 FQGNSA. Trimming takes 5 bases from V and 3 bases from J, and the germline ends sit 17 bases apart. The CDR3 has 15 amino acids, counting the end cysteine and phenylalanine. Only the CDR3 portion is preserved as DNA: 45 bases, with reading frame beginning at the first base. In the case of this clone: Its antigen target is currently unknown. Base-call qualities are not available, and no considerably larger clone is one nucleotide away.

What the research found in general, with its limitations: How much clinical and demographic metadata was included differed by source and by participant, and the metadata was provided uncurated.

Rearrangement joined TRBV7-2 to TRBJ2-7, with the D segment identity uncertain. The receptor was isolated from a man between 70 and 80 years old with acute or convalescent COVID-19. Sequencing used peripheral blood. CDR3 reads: CASSESGSPGYEQYF. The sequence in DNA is TGTGCCAGCAGCGAATCCGGGTCCCCGGGCTACGAGCAGTACTTC.